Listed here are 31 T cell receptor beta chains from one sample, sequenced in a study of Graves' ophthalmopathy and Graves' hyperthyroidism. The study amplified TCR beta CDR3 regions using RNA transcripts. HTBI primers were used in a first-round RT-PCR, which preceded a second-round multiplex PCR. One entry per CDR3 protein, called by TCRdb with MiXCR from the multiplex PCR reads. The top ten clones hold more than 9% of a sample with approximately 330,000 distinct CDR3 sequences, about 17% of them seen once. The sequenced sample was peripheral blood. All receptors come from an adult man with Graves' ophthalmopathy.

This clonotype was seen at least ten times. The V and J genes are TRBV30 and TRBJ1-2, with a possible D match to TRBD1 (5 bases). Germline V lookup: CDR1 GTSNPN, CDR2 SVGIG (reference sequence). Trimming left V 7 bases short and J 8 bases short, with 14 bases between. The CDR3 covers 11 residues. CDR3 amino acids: CASRQLRGYTF. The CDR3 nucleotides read TGTGCCTCTAGACAGTTACGCGGCTACACCTTC.

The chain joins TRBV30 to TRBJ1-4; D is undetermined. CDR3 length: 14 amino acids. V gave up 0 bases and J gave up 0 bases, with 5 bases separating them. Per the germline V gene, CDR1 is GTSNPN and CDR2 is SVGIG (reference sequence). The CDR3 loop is CAWSVPPTNEKLFF. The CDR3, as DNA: TGTGCCTGGAGTGTACCCCCAACTAATGAAAAACTGTTTTTT.

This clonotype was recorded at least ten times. CDR3: CASRNPPGTGNTEAFF. DNA of the CDR3: TGTGCCAGCAGGAACCCGCCGGGGACGGGAAACACTGAAGCTTTCTTT. The rearrangement uses TRBV6-1 and TRBJ1-1; a possible D gene is TRBD1 (5 bases). Germline-derived CDR1 and CDR2 are MNHNS and SASEGT. V was cut by 6 bases and J by 2 bases, with 19 bases left in between. This CDR3 contains 16 residues.

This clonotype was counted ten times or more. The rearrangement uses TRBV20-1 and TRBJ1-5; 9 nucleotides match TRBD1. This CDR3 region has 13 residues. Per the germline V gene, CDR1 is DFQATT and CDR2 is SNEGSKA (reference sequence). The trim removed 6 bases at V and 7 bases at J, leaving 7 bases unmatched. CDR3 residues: CSAEGQGSQPQHF. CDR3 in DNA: TGCAGTGCAGAGGGACAGGGCAGCCAGCCCCAGCATTTT.

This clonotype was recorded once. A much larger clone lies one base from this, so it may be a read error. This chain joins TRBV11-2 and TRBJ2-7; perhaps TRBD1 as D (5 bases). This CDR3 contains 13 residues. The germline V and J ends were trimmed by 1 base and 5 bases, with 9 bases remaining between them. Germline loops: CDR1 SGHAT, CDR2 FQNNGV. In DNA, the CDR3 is TGTGCCAGCAGCTTAGGCAGGGTCAACGAGCAGTACTTC. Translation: CASSLGRVNEQYF.

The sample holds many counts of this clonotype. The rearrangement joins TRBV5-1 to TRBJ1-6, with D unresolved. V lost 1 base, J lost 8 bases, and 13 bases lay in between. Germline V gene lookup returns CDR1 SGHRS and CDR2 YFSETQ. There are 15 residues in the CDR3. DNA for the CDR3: TGCGCCAGCAGCTTGAAAGGAGGCGGGGATTCACCCCTCCACTTT. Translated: CASSLKGGGDSPLHF.

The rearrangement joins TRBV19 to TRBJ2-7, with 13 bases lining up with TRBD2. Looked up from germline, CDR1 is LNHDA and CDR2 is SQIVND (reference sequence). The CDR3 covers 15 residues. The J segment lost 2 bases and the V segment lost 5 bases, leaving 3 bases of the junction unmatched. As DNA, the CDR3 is TGTGCCAGTAGTTTGGGACTAGCGGGACCCTACGAGCAGTACTTC. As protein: CASSLGLAGPYEQYF.

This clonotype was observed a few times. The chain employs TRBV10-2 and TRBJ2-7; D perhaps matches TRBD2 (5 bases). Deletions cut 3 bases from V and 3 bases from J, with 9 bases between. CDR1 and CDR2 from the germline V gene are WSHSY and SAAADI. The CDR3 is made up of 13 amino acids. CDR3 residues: CASSEAVFYEQYF. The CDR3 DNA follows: TGCGCCAGCAGTGAAGCGGTATTCTACGAGCAGTACTTC.

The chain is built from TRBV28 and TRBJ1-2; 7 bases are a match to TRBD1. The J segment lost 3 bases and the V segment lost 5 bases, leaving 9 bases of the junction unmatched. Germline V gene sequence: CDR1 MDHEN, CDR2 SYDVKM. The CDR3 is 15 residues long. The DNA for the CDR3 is TGTGCCAGCAGTCCCCCCGGGACAGCGGACTATGGCTACACCTTC. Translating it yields CASSPPGTADYGYTF.

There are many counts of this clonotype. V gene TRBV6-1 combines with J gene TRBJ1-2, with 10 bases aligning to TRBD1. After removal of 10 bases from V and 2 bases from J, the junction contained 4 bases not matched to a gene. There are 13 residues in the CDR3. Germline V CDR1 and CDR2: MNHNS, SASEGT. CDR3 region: CAIEDRGNYGYTF. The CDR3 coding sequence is TGTGCCATCGAGGACAGGGGGAACTATGGCTACACCTTC.

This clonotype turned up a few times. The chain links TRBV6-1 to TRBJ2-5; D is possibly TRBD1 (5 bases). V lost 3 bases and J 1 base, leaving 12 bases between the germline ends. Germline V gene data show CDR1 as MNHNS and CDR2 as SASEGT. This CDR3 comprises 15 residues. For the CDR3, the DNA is TGTGCCAGCAGTGACCATGACAGACCCCAAGAGACCCAGTACTTC. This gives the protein CASSDHDRPQETQYF.

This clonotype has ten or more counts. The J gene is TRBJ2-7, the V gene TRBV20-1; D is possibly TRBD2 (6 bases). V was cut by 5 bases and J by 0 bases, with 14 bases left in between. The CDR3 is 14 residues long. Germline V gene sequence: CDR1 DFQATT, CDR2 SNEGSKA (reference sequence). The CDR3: CSALQGGPSYEQYF. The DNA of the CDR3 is TGCAGTGCTCTCCAGGGAGGACCCTCCTACGAGCAGTACTTC.

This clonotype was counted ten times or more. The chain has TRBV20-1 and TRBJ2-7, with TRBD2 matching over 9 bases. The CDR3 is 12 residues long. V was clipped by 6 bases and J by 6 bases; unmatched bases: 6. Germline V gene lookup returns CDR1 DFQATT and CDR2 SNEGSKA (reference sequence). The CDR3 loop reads CSAEGLAGEQYF. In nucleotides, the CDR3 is TGCAGTGCGGAGGGACTAGCAGGCGAGCAGTACTTC.

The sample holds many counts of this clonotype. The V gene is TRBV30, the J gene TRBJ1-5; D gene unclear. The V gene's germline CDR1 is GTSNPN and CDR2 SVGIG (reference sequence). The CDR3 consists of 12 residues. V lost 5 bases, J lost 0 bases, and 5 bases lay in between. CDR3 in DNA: TGTGCCTGGGCGTCTAGCAATCAGCCCCAGCATTTT. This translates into CAWASSNQPQHF.

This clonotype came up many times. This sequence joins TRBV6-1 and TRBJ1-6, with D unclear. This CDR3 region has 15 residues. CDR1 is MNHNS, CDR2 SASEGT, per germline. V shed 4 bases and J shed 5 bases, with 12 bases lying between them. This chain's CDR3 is CASSVPGTNNSPLHF. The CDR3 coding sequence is TGTGCCAGCAGTGTTCCAGGCACCAATAATTCACCCCTCCACTTT.

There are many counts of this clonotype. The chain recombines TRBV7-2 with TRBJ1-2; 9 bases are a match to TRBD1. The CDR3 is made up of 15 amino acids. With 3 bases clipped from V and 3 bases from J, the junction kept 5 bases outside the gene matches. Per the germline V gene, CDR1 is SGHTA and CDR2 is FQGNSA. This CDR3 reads CASSLGRDRDYGYTF. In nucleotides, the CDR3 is TGTGCCAGCAGCTTGGGCCGGGACAGGGACTATGGCTACACCTTC.

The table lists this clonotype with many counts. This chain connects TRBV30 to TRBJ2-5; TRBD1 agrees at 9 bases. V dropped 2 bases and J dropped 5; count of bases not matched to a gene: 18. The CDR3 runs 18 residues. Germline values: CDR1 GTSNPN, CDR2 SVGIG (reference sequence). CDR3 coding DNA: TGTGCCTGGAGTTCATTCACAGGGGGCTTCGGGGCGAGCGAGACCCAGTACTTC. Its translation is CAWSSFTGGFGASETQYF.

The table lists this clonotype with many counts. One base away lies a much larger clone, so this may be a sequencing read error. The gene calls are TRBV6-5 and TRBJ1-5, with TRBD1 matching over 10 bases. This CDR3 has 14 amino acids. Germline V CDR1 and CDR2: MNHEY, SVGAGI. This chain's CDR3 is CAGSSDRGNQPQHF. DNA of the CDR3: TGTGCCGGCAGTTCGGACAGGGGGAATCAGCCCCAGCATTTT.

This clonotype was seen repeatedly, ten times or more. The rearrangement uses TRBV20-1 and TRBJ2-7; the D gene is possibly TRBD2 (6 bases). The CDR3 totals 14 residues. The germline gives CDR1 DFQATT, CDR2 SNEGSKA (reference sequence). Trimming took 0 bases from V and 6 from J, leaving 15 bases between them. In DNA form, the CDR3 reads TGCAGTGCTAGAGATCGGGAGTTTAACTCCGAGCAGTACTTC. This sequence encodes CSARDREFNSEQYF.

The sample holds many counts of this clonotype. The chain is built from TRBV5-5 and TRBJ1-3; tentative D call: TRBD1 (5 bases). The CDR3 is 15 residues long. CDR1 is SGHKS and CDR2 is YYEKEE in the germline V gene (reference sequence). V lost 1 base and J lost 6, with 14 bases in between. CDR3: CASSLMGAGVNTIYF. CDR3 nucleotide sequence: TGTGCCAGCAGCTTGATGGGTGCGGGGGTAAACACCATATATTTT. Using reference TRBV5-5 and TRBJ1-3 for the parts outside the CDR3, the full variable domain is DAGVTQSPTHLIKTRGQQVTLRCSPISGHKSVSWYQQVLGQGPQFIFQYYEKEERGRGNFPDRFSARQFPNYSSELNVNALLLGDSALYLCASSLMGAGVNTIYFGEGSWLTVV.

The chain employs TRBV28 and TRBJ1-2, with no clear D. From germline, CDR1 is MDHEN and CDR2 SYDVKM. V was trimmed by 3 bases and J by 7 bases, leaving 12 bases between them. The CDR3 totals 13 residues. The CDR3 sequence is CASSFNRGSGYTF. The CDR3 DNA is TGTGCCAGCAGTTTCAATCGAGGCAGTGGCTACACCTTC.

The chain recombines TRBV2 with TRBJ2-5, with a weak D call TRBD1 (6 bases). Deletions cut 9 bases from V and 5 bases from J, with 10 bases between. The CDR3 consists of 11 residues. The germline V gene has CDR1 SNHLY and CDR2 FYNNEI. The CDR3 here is CARKRGETQYF. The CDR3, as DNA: TGTGCCAGAAAAAGGGGGGAGACCCAGTACTTC. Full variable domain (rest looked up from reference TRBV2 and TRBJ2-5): EPEVTQTPSHQVTQMGQEVILRCVPISNHLYFYWYRQILGQKVEFLVSFYNNEISEKSEIFDDQFSVERPDGSNFTLKIRSTKLEDSAMYFCARKRGETQYFGPGTRLLVL.

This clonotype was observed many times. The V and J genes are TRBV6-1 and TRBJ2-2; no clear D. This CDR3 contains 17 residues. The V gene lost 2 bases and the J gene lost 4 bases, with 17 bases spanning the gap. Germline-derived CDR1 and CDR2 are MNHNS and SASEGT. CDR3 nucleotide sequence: TGTGCCAGCAGTGAAATGACACTTTTCGAAACCACCGGGGAGCTGTTTTTT. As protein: CASSEMTLFETTGELFF.

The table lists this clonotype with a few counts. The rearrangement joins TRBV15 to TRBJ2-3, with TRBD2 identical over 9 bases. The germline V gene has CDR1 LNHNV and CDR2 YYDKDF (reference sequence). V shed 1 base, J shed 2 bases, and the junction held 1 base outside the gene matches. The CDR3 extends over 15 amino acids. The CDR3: CATSRGLADTDTQYF. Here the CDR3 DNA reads TGTGCCACCAGCAGAGGACTAGCGGACACAGATACGCAGTATTTT.

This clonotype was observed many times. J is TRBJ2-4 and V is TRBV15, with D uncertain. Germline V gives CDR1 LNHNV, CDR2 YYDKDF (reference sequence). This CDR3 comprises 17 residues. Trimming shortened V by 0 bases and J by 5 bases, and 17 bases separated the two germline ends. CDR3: CATSRDTRLDLENIQYF. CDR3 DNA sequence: TGTGCCACCAGCAGAGATACGAGGCTCGACCTAGAAAACATTCAGTACTTC.

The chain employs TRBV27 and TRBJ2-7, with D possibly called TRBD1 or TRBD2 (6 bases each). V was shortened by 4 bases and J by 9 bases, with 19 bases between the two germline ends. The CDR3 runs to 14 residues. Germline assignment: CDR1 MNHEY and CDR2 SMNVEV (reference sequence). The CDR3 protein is CASSSAGQNLGQYF. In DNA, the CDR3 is TGTGCCAGCAGTTCCGCGGGACAAAATTTGGGGCAGTACTTC.

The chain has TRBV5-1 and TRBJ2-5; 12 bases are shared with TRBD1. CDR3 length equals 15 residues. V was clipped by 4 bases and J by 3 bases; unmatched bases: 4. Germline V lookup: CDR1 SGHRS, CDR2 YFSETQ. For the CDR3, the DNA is TGCGCCAGCAGCCCCGGGACAGGGGGCGAAGAGACCCAGTACTTC. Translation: CASSPGTGGEETQYF. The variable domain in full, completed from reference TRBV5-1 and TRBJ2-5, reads KAGVTQTPRYLIKTRGQQVTLSCSPISGHRSVSWYQQTPGQGLQFLFEYFSETQRNKGNFPGRFSGRQFSNSRSEMNVSTLELGDSALYLCASSPGTGGEETQYFGPGTRLLVL.

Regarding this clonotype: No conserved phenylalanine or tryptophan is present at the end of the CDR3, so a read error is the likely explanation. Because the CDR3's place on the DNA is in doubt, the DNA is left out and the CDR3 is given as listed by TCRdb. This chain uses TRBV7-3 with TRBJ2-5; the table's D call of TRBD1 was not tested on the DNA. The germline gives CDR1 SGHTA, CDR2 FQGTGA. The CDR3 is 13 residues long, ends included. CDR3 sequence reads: CASSTQGGETLYL.

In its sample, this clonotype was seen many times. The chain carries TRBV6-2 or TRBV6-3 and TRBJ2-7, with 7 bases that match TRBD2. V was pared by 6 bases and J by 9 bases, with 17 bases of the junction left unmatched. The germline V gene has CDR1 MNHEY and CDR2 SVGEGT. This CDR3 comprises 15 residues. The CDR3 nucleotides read TGTGCCAGCAGACCACACTCCGGCGGGAGTTTTCGGCAGTACTTC. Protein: CASRPHSGGSFRQYF.

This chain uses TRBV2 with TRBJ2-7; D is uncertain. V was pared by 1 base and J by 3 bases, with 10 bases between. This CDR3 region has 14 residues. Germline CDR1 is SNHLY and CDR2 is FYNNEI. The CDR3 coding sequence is TGTGCCAGCAGTGAAGGCGGATTTAACTACGAGCAGTACTTC. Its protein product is CASSEGGFNYEQYF.

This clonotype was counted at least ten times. The chain's CDR3 is CASSLKSRLGGYTF. In nucleotides, the CDR3 is TGTGCCAGCAGCTTAAAGTCCCGACTCGGCGGCTACACCTTC. The V and J genes are TRBV7-3 and TRBJ1-2, with D unclear. The V and J ends lost 1 base and 8 bases respectively, with 14 bases between them. The CDR3 is made up of 14 amino acids. In germline, CDR1 is SGHTA, CDR2 FQGTGA.